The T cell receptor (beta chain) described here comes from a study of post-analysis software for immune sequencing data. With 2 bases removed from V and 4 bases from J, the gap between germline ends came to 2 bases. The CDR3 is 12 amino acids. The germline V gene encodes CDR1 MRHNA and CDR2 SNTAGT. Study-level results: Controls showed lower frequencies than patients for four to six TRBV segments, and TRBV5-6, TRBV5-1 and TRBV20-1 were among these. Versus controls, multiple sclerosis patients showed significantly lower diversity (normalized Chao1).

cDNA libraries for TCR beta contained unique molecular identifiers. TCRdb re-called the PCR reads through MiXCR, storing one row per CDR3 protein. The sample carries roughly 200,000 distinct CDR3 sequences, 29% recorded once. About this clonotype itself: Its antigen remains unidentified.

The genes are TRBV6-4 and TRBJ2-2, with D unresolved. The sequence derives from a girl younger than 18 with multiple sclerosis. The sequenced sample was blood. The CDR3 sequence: CASSDRTGELFF. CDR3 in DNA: TGTGCCAGCAGTGACCGCACCGGGGAGCTGTTTTTT.